The clone carrying this TCR beta chain was detected a few times. V was shortened by 2 bases and J by 1 base, with 17 bases between the two germline ends. The CDR3 has 17 amino acids. Germline CDR1 reads SGHAT; CDR2 reads FQNNGV. This record belongs to a study of T cells in Graves' hyperthyroidism and ophthalmopathy. Amplified regions were TCR beta CDR3 sequences from RNA transcripts. Using the HTBI primer set, a first-round RT-PCR was run on the TCR CDR3. TCRdb reanalysed the multiplex PCR reads using MiXCR and keeps one entry per CDR3 protein. The table has around 490,000 distinct CDR3 sequences, about 20% seen once. Uncontrolled infection, other autoimmune disease, pregnancy or lactation led to exclusion.

The TCR sequence derives from a man aged 35-49 years with Graves' ophthalmopathy. The V gene is TRBV11-2, the J gene TRBJ2-5; D not certain. Specimen: blood. The CDR3 nucleotides are TGTGCCAGCAGCTTAAGTATAGCTAGAGGCCTCCAAGAGACCCAGTACTTC. Translation gives CASSLSIARGLQETQYF.